Each of the 11 T cell receptor beta chains below was sequenced from the same sample in a study of early T cells in non-severe SARS-CoV-2 infection. Each CDR3 protein gets one entry after TCRdb re-called the 5' RACE reads with MiXCR. Of roughly 50,000 distinct CDR3 sequences in the sample, approximately 8% were seen once. Sequenced material: whole blood. These receptors all come from an adult who was a healthcare worker with PCR-confirmed SARS-CoV-2 infection or an uninfected control (not recorded which).

This chain uses TRBV7-9 with TRBJ2-7; the D gene is possibly TRBD1 (6 bases). This CDR3 has 15 amino acids. V shed 0 bases and J shed 5 bases, with 14 bases lying between them. Germline values: CDR1 SEHNR, CDR2 FQNEAQ (reference sequence). CDR3 DNA sequence: TGTGCCAGCAGCTTAGCCTTACAGGGCAAGGACGAGCAGTACTTC. This sequence encodes CASSLALQGKDEQYF.

In this sample, this clonotype turned up a few times. J is TRBJ2-7 and V is TRBV19; the D gene is possibly TRBD2 (6 bases). From germline, CDR1 is LNHDA and CDR2 SQIVND (reference sequence). The V gene lost 7 bases and the J gene lost 5 bases, with 18 bases spanning the gap. The CDR3 has 14 amino acids. CDR3 DNA sequence: TGTGCCAGTACCACGGGTGGGGGGTCCAACGAGCAGTACTTC. It specifies CASTTGGGSNEQYF.

The gene calls are TRBV5-1 and TRBJ2-1; D call uncertain. CDR1 and CDR2 (germline): SGHRS, YFSETQ. Trimming pared 0 bases from V and 3 bases from J, leaving 10 bases between. The CDR3 has 15 residues. CDR3 DNA: TGCGCCAGCAGCTTGGCTGCTAGTCTCTACAATGAGCAGTTCTTC. Protein: CASSLAASLYNEQFF.

This clonotype was seen repeatedly, ten times or more. The chain recombines TRBV5-5 with TRBJ1-4, with 10 bases aligning to TRBD1. This CDR3 comprises 15 residues. CDR1 and CDR2 from the germline V gene are SGHKS and YYEKEE (reference sequence). The ends lost 4 bases at V and 3 bases at J; junction bases unmatched: 3. CDR3 bases: TGTGCCAGCAGCCCCGGACAGGGGGCTAATGAAAAACTGTTTTTT. It codes for CASSPGQGANEKLFF.

In its sample, this clonotype was seen a few times. The genes are TRBV9 and TRBJ2-1; D is perhaps TRBD1 or TRBD2 (6 bases each). Deletions cut 7 bases from V and 4 bases from J, with 15 bases between. CDR1 and CDR2 from the germline V gene are SGDLS and YYNGEE. The CDR3 runs 14 residues. CDR3 coding DNA: TGTGCCAGCGATCGGGGGACACCTTACAATGAGCAGTTCTTC. It codes for CASDRGTPYNEQFF.

This clonotype has a single count. The V and J genes are TRBV27 and TRBJ2-6, with 9 bases matching TRBD1. The CDR3 loop spans 17 amino acids. Trimming removed 3 bases from V and 2 bases from J; junction bases left unmatched: 5. CDR1 MNHEY and CDR2 SMNVEV come from the germline V gene (reference sequence). CDR3 sequence: CASSLLGQGTGANVLTF. CDR3 sequence (DNA): TGTGCCAGCAGTTTGTTGGGACAGGGCACTGGGGCCAACGTCCTGACTTTC.

The chain carries TRBV27 and TRBJ2-7; D might be TRBD1 or TRBD2, each matching 6 bases. CDR3 length equals 13 residues. The germline CDR1 and CDR2 sequences are MNHEY and SMNVEV (reference sequence). V was trimmed by 7 bases and J by 5 bases, leaving 15 bases between them. The CDR3 DNA reads TGTGCCAGCAATCAAGGGGGGTTCAACGAGCAGTACTTC. Amino acid sequence: CASNQGGFNEQYF.

This clonotype was recorded many times. The chain has TRBV27 and TRBJ1-1; TRBD1 matches 8 bases. There are 12 residues in the CDR3. CDR1 is MNHEY, CDR2 SMNVEV, per germline (reference sequence). Trimming removed 6 bases from V and 4 bases from J; junction bases left unmatched: 1. CDR3 sequence (DNA): TGTGCCAGCAGCGACAGGGGCACTGAAGCTTTCTTT. This encodes CASSDRGTEAFF.

This clonotype was observed at least ten times. This chain joins TRBV20-1 and TRBJ2-2; D gene unclear. Germline loops: CDR1 DFQATT, CDR2 SNEGSKA (reference sequence). V lost 1 base and J 7 bases, leaving 7 bases between the germline ends. This CDR3 contains 12 residues. The CDR3 bases are TGCAGTGCTAGAGTTCCACACGGGGAGCTGTTTTTT. This translates into CSARVPHGELFF.

The CDR3 reads CASSLNYLYEQYF. In nucleotides, the CDR3 is TGTGCCAGCAGCTTAAACTACCTGTACGAGCAGTACTTC. The rearrangement links TRBV7-2 to TRBJ2-7; the D is unclear. This CDR3 spans 13 amino acids. V gave up 2 bases and J gave up 4 bases, with 9 bases separating them. Germline V gives CDR1 SGHTA, CDR2 FQGNSA. The complete variable domain, with remaining parts taken from reference TRBV7-2 and TRBJ2-7, reads GAGVSQSPSNKVTEKGKDVELRCDPISGHTALYWYRQSLGQGLEFLIYFQGNSAPDKSGLPSDRFSAERTGGSVSTLTIQRTQQEDSAVYLCASSLNYLYEQYFGPGTRLTVT.

This clonotype was detected only a few times. The chain employs TRBV7-9 and TRBJ2-7, with D uncertain. The CDR3 runs 12 residues. The ends were cut back, 5 bases at V and 3 bases at J, with 8 bases in the middle. Germline-derived CDR1 and CDR2 are SEHNR and FQNEAQ (reference sequence). CDR3 sequence reads: CASSVGYYEQYF. The CDR3 DNA reads TGTGCCAGCAGCGTGGGATACTACGAGCAGTACTTC.